This T cell receptor beta chain was captured in a study of read filtering for tumor transcriptome and immune sequencing. Study-wide context: The cohort had over 16 men and over twelve women aged about 45 to 80, mean about 66 years. RNA-seq yielded only about 80 to 1,400 TCR reads, IR-seq about 3.5 to 10.27 million. Study-wide results and limits: Compared with RNA-seq, IR-seq gave much higher clonotype depth and reliability. In IR-seq, single-read clonotypes were about 81.9% of clonotypes but approximately 3.5% of reads.

This clonotype was counted at least ten times. What it binds is unknown. Molecular barcoded adaptors covering alpha/delta and beta/gamma chains were used on roughly 400 ng RNA. Each CDR3 protein is one row after TCRdb ran MiXCR on the reads. The sample holds fewer than 30,000 distinct CDR3 sequences; approximately 15% are singletons and the top ten take about two fifths. This TCR was recovered from a donor at least 40 years old with multiple myeloma. The sample consisted of a population of CD138-negative cells sorted from bone marrow.

In DNA, the CDR3 is TGTGCCAACAAAGCACCCAGACAGGGGGGTAAAAATGAGCAGTTCTTC. Translating gives CANKAPRQGGKNEQFF. The genes are TRBV25-1 and TRBJ2-1, with 9 bases lining up with TRBD1. The CDR3 has 16 residues. Germline CDR1 MGHDK, CDR2 SYGVNS. With 10 bases clipped from V and 7 bases from J, the junction kept 17 bases outside the gene matches. The variable domain in full, completed from reference TRBV25-1 and TRBJ2-1, reads EADIYQTPRYLVIGTGKKITLECSQTMGHDKMYWYQQDPGMELHLIHYSYGVNSTEKGDLSSESTVSRIRTEHFPLTLESARPSHTSQYLCANKAPRQGGKNEQFFGPGTRLTVL.